This TCR beta chain was identified during a study of blood T cell repertoires in COVID-19. Study at large: The origin of the acute and convalescent COVID-19 samples was the United States, Italy and Spain. Sources were T cells, B-cell-depleted T cells, or PBMCs; the material itself was cDNA or gDNA.

The CDR3 totals 15 residues. Trimming took 1 base from V and 6 from J; bases not matched to a gene: 3. Looked up from germline, CDR1 is SEHNR and CDR2 is FQNEAQ (reference sequence). In the authors' workflow: Using reference gene primer amplification, nucleated cell counts were estimated. The repertoire was sequenced with immunoSEQ multiplex PCR; TCRdb's copy has only in-frame clones and lacks some. The V and J calls and clone size are taken from that table; D and trimming were inferred from the DNA. This sample has 280,000 or so clones, with about 80% found just once. The sequenced material came from peripheral blood. V gene TRBV7-9 combines with J gene TRBJ2-3, with 11 bases identical to TRBD1. This sequence was found in a woman between 45 and 65 years old who had recovered from COVID-19. The CDR3 region is CASSLGTGGRDTQYF. The CDR3 bases are TGTGCCAGCAGCTTAGGGACAGGGGGCCGGGATACGCAGTATTTT.